A selection of T cell receptor beta chains follows, all from one sample in a study of cytomegalovirus exposure and HLA in healthy donors. Libraries were prepared by immunoSEQ multiplex PCR; TCRdb keeps only in-frame clonotypes and omits some of them. The sample consists of about 250,000 clones, around four fifths of them appearing once. Sample: PBMCs. Receptors originate from a boy under 18 in good health and CMV-seronegative. Both conserved end residues are part of each CDR3. The order of the fields is J gene, clone size, CDR3 length, V gene, CDR3 protein. Only some rows state a clone size, as once, few, many or a class for expanded clones.

TRBJ2-1,few,17,TRBV27,CASSLGPRTGVYNEQFF
TRBJ1-5,.,17,TRBV27,CASSLYGRGYGNQPQHF
TRBJ1-4,.,17,TRBV6-1,CASSAGTGGRANEKLFF
TRBJ2-3,.,15,TRBV5-1,CASSLGTSGMDTQYF
TRBJ2-1,.,15,TRBV6-4,CASSLNLAEYNEQFF
TRBJ2-1,.,15,TRBV6-5,CASSLAGYSYNEQFF
TRBJ2-3,.,15,TRBV11-1,CASSPWRGGPDTQYF
TRBJ2-1,once,16,TRBV4-1,CASSQEGLVARALKFF
TRBJ2-3,.,14,TRBV10-3,CAIRGTGGTDTQYF
TRBJ1-1,.,13,TRBV5-4,CASRLSAGTEAFF
TRBJ2-3,few,13,TRBV29-1,CSVGRLTGDAQYF
TRBJ1-6,.,18,TRBV5-6,CASSLITHFSSYNSPLHF
TRBJ2-5,.,13,TRBV7-9,CASSLRGAETQYF
TRBJ2-7,.,14,TRBV25-1,CASTGELAQIEQYF
TRBJ2-5,.,15,TRBV9,CASSISGGRQETQYF
TRBJ2-5,.,15,TRBV7-9,CASSFRIAGRETQYF
TRBJ1-1,.,13,TRBV6-5,CASSYQGGTEAFF
TRBJ2-5,few,13,TRBV6-5,CASTEGPGETQYF
TRBJ1-2,.,14,TRBV11-3,CASSLYQGIYGYTF
TRBJ1-1,few,12,TRBV2,CASSESTTEAFF
TRBJ1-5,.,14,TRBV6-5,CASRKQGEGQPQHF
TRBJ2-5,.,16,TRBV30,CAWSEQGHEGMETQYF
TRBJ2-7,once,14,TRBV5-4,CASSTGTGAYEQYF
TRBJ2-3,few,17,TRBV29-1,CSVVGGLAALGGDTQYF
TRBJ1-2,once,16,TRBV30,CAWIRGQGRGDYGYTF
TRBJ2-7,.,11,TRBV19,CASRAGAEQYF
TRBJ2-1,.,15,TRBV5-4,CASSLGLTGGNEQFF
TRBJ1-2,.,15,TRBV5-4,CASSLRAGSGYGYTF
TRBJ2-5,.,15,TRBV10-1,CASSEVSGPQETQYF
TRBJ1-5,.,19,TRBV19,CASSVLESSSGYSNQPQHF
TRBJ2-5,.,14,TRBV4-1,CASSQVLYGETQYF
TRBJ1-4,.,14,TRBV6-1,CASQTGSMDEKLFF
TRBJ2-2,.,18,TRBV7-9,CASSLGGTGGDFTGELFF
TRBJ2-4,.,15,TRBV6-5,CASSYSRRAKNIQYF
TRBJ2-7,.,17,TRBV19,CASSIGRDRESSYEQYF
TRBJ1-2,few,13,TRBV11-3,CASSLDSNYGYTF
TRBJ2-3,.,18,TRBV5-4,CASSLGGEQGVGTDTQYF
TRBJ1-6,.,16,TRBV5-8,CASSLGARAGDSPLHF
TRBJ1-1,once,15,TRBV10-3,CAISPGQGIGTEAFF
TRBJ2-7,.,14,TRBV6-5,CASRKWVTSYEQYF
TRBJ1-2,.,15,TRBV6-6,CASSYSGQEGYGYTF
TRBJ2-7,.,16,TRBV7-2,CASSFPVKGRLCEQYF
TRBJ1-1,.,13,TRBV14,CASSPRERTEAFF
TRBJ2-7,.,14,TRBV5-3,CARSPPGACDEQYF